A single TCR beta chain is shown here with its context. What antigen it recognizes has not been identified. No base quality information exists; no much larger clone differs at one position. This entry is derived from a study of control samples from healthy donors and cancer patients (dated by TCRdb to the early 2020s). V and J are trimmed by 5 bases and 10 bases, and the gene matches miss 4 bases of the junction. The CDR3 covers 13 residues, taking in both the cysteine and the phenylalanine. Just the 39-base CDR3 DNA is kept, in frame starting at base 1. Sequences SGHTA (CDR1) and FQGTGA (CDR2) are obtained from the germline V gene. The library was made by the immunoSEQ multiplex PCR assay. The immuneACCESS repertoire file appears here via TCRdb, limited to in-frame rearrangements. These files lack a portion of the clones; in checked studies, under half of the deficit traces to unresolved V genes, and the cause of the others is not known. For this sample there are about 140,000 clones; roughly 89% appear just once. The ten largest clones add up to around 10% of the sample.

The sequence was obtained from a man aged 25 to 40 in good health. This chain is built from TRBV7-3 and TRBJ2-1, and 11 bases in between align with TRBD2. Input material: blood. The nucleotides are TGTGCCAGCAGCCCGCGACTAGCGGGAGAGCAGTTCTTC. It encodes CASSPRLAGEQFF.